This T cell receptor (beta chain) was sequenced in a study of CXCR3-negative and CXCR3-positive naive CD8 T cells. The CDR3 spans 18 residues. CDR1 LGHNA and CDR2 YSLEER come from the germline V gene. Notes on the study in general: Memory CD8+ cells had much lower diversity, and both naive subsets had comparably high diversity. Fresh PBMCs served for most assays, and CXCR3 expression fell partially after cryopreservation. Naive CXCR3-positive and CXCR3-negative cells shared similar TRBV-TRBJ usage, unlike memory cells.

Comment on this clonotype: Its target is not known.

Naive CD8+ T cells showed CD45RO-CCR7+CD27+CD95-. The libraries of TRB cDNA were constructed through 5' RACE using UMI labels. TCRdb reprocessed the 5' RACE reads, keeping one entry per CDR3 protein, no DNA. The specimen's table records some 130,000 distinct CDR3 sequences. The TCR comes from a human donor in good health. Some clones in this sample may be carry-over from other donors' samples. The chain uses TRBV4-3 and TRBJ2-3; there is no DNA to check the TCRdb D call of TRBD2. The sequencing sample was made of naive CXCR3- CD8+ T cells from blood. Subset described: CD45RO-CCR7+CD27+CD95- naive CD8+ T cells lacking CXCR3 (TNR3-). CDR3 residues: CASSQNPLAGGLTDTQYF.